This record covers a single TCR beta chain. What it recognizes is unknown. This entry comes from a study of T cells in localized non-small cell lung cancer. Study-level points and caveats: The study found T cell clonality highest in uninvolved adjacent lung, above tumor. Elevated circulating T cell density in blood was associated with longer overall survival.

Germline V gene data show CDR1 as SGHRS and CDR2 as YFSETQ. V was pared by 3 bases and J by 6 bases, with 6 bases of the junction left unmatched. The CDR3 covers 14 residues. The method was immunoSEQ multiplex PCR; TCRdb's version includes in-frame clones alone and lacks a portion of them. Among approximately 22,000 clones listed, 70% to 90% were seen once. This sample comprised peripheral blood, obtained before any cancer treatment. The source is a male donor at least 60 years old with stage I squamous cell lung carcinoma. V and J are TRBV5-1 and TRBJ1-1; TRBD1 matches 9 bases. The CDR3 DNA is TGCGCCAGCAGCTCGGGGACAGGGCCCTCTGAAGCTTTCTTT. Translating it yields CASSSGTGPSEAFF.